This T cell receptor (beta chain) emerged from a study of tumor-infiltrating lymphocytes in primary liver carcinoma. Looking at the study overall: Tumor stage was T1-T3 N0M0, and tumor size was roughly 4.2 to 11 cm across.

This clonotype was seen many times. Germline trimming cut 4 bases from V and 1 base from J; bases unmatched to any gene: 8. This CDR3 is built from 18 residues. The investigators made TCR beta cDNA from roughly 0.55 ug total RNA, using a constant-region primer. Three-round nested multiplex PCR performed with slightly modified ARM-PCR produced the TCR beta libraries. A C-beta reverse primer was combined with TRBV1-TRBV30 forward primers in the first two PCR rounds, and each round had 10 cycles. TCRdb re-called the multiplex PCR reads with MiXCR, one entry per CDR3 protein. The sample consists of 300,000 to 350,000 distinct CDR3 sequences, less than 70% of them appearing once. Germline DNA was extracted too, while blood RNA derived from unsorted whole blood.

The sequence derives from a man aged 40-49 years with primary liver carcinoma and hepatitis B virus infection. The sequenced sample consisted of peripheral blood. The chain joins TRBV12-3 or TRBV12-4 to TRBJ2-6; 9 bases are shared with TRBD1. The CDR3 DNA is TGTGCCAGCAGTTCCCGGACAGGGGACCAATCTGGGGCCAACGTCCTGACTTTC. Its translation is CASSSRTGDQSGANVLTF.